The 2 T cell receptor beta chains presented below share a single source sample, sequenced in a study of blood T cell repertoires in COVID-19. Assay used: immunoSEQ multiplex PCR; TCRdb lists only in-frame clones, some missing. This sample has fewer than 450,000 clones, with roughly 90% found just once. The source material was peripheral blood. These receptors all stem from a woman in her 70s with COVID-19, enrolled during active disease.

The chain is built from TRBV2 and TRBJ2-1; 8 bases line up with TRBD2. The germline CDR1 and CDR2 sequences are SNHLY and FYNNEI. With 8 bases clipped from V and 4 bases from J, the junction kept 13 bases outside the gene matches. The CDR3 totals 16 residues. The CDR3 DNA reads as TGTGCCAGCCTCCCCGAACTAGCGGACAAATACAATGAGCAGTTCTTC. Translating it yields CASLPELADKYNEQFF.

Points on this clone: Other DNA sequences within the sample encode an identical CDR3. This sequence joins TRBV6-5 and TRBJ1-2; TRBD1 matches at 7 bases. Germline CDR1 MNHEY, CDR2 SVGAGI. CDR3 length: 12 residues. V trimming: 6 bases; J trimming: 5 bases; junction bases outside the gene matches: 3. The CDR3: CASSPTGYGYTF. The CDR3 bases are TGTGCCAGCAGCCCGACAGGGTATGGCTACACCTTC.